A selection of T cell receptor beta chains follows, all from one sample in a study of human T cells and chemical hapten exposure. TCRdb recomputed calls from the RACE reads with MiXCR, one row per CDR3 protein. Among some 83,000 distinct CDR3 sequences, about 10% were seen once, and the ten largest hold roughly 4.2%. The source was whole blood, collected in connection with sensitization to the hapten diphenylcyclopropenone (DPC). These receptor sequences come from a woman aged 45-60 years with alopecia areata. Some clones in this sample may be carry-over from other donors' samples. Both conserved end residues are part of each CDR3. The D gene is left open where the match is weak. Where a row states a size, it is once, few, many or the class of an expanded clone; other rows omit it.

d_gene: .; j_gene: TRBJ1-2; v_gene: TRBV4-3; abundance: few; CDR3aa: CASSQGNQVWGLDYGYTF; CDR3nt: TGCGCCAGCAGCCAAGGAAACCAAGTGTGGGGCTTGGACTATGGCTACACCTTC
d_gene: .; j_gene: TRBJ1-3; v_gene: TRBV6-5; abundance: few; CDR3aa: CASRDKGSGNTIYF; CDR3nt: TGTGCCAGCAGAGATAAGGGGTCTGGAAACACCATATATTTT
d_gene: TRBD2; j_gene: TRBJ2-3; v_gene: TRBV7-2; abundance: .; CDR3aa: CASSLVGSGSADTQYF; CDR3nt: TGTGCCAGCAGCTTAGTGGGTAGCGGGAGTGCCGATACGCAGTATTTT
d_gene: .; j_gene: TRBJ1-3; v_gene: TRBV20-1; abundance: many; CDR3aa: CSARVGNTIYF; CDR3nt: TGCAGTGCTAGAGTTGGAAACACCATATATTTT
d_gene: TRBD1; j_gene: TRBJ2-7; v_gene: TRBV4-2; abundance: .; CDR3aa: CASSQVPGTGPYEQYF; CDR3nt: TGTGCCAGCAGCCAAGTACCTGGGACAGGCCCTTACGAGCAGTACTTC
d_gene: TRBD1; j_gene: TRBJ1-2; v_gene: TRBV18; abundance: many; CDR3aa: CASSPLDRARYGYTF; CDR3nt: TGTGCCAGCTCACCGTTGGACAGGGCTCGCTATGGCTACACCTTC
d_gene: TRBD2; j_gene: TRBJ2-5; v_gene: TRBV13; abundance: few; CDR3aa: CASSLEPGTSVLQTQYF; CDR3nt: TGTGCCAGCAGCTTAGAACCGGGGACTAGTGTATTGCAGACCCAGTACTTC
d_gene: .; j_gene: TRBJ2-7; v_gene: TRBV5-6; abundance: few; CDR3aa: CASSLIGKAPYEQYF; CDR3nt: TGTGCCAGCAGCTTGATTGGCAAGGCACCCTACGAGCAGTACTTC
d_gene: .; j_gene: TRBJ1-4; v_gene: TRBV13; abundance: few; CDR3aa: CASSSGLTEKLFF; CDR3nt: TGTGCCAGCAGCTCCGGACTTACCGAAAAACTGTTTTTT
d_gene: TRBD1; j_gene: TRBJ1-2; v_gene: TRBV18; abundance: many; CDR3aa: CASSPSAGGNYGYTF; CDR3nt: TGTGCCAGCTCACCGTCCGCAGGGGGCAACTATGGCTACACCTTC
d_gene: .; j_gene: TRBJ1-1; v_gene: TRBV6-6; abundance: .; CDR3aa: CASRGPGRRNTEAFF; CDR3nt: TGTGCCAGCAGAGGACCGGGACGGAGAAACACTGAAGCTTTCTTT
d_gene: .; j_gene: TRBJ2-7; v_gene: TRBV27; abundance: few; CDR3aa: CASSLFGGTSYEQYF; CDR3nt: TGTGCCAGCAGTTTATTTGGGGGGACCTCCTACGAGCAGTACTTC
d_gene: TRBD1; j_gene: TRBJ2-6; v_gene: TRBV5-1; abundance: .; CDR3aa: CASSSGQGVSGANVLTF; CDR3nt: TGCGCCAGCAGCTCGGGACAGGGGGTCTCTGGGGCCAACGTCCTGACTTTC
d_gene: .; j_gene: TRBJ1-5; v_gene: TRBV18; abundance: many; CDR3aa: CASATGNNQPQHF; CDR3nt: TGTGCCAGCGCCACAGGGAACAATCAGCCCCAGCATTTT
d_gene: TRBD1; j_gene: TRBJ1-4; v_gene: TRBV5-6; abundance: .; CDR3aa: CASSRLDREYEKLFF; CDR3nt: TGTGCCAGCAGCCGCTTGGACAGGGAATATGAAAAACTGTTTTTT
d_gene: TRBD1; j_gene: TRBJ1-4; v_gene: TRBV7-3; abundance: many; CDR3aa: CASSQRSGTGTEKLFF; CDR3nt: TGTGCCAGCAGTCAAAGGTCCGGGACAGGGACTGAAAAACTGTTTTTT
d_gene: .; j_gene: TRBJ1-2; v_gene: TRBV28; abundance: many; CDR3aa: CASTDRYGYTF; CDR3nt: TGTGCCAGCACCGACAGATATGGCTACACCTTC
d_gene: TRBD1; j_gene: TRBJ1-5; v_gene: TRBV20-1; abundance: many; CDR3aa: CSAGTGEGNQPQHF; CDR3nt: TGCAGTGCGGGGACAGGGGAGGGCAATCAGCCCCAGCATTTT
d_gene: .; j_gene: TRBJ1-2; v_gene: TRBV20-1; abundance: many; CDR3aa: CSARQPGRDYGYTF; CDR3nt: TGCAGTGCTAGACAACCAGGGAGGGACTATGGCTACACCTTC
d_gene: .; j_gene: TRBJ1-4; v_gene: TRBV27; abundance: few; CDR3aa: CASRQGTDTNEKLFF; CDR3nt: TGTGCCAGCAGACAAGGGACGGACACTAATGAAAAACTGTTTTTT
d_gene: .; j_gene: TRBJ2-6; v_gene: TRBV30; abundance: few; CDR3aa: CAWSVDRISGANVLTF; CDR3nt: TGTGCCTGGAGTGTTGACAGGATCTCTGGGGCCAACGTCCTGACTTTC
d_gene: .; j_gene: TRBJ1-1; v_gene: TRBV20-1; abundance: .; CDR3aa: CSAREGVSRLGEAFF; CDR3nt: TGCAGTGCTAGAGAAGGTGTCTCGAGATTGGGTGAAGCTTTCTTT
d_gene: .; j_gene: TRBJ2-2; v_gene: TRBV30; abundance: .; CDR3aa: CAWSSGGGGGELFF; CDR3nt: TGTGCCTGGAGTTCTGGGGGCGGCGGCGGGGAGCTGTTTTTT
d_gene: .; j_gene: TRBJ2-3; v_gene: TRBV18; abundance: many; CDR3aa: CASSQGLPGTDTQYF; CDR3nt: TGTGCCAGCTCCCAGGGGCTACCTGGCACAGATACGCAGTATTTT
d_gene: .; j_gene: TRBJ2-1; v_gene: TRBV28; abundance: .; CDR3aa: CASRYRYNEQFF; CDR3nt: TGTGCCAGCAGATACCGATACAATGAGCAGTTCTTC
d_gene: .; j_gene: TRBJ1-1; v_gene: TRBV18; abundance: many; CDR3aa: CASSPTPELNTEAFF; CDR3nt: TGTGCCAGCTCACCAACCCCCGAGTTGAACACTGAAGCTTTCTTT
d_gene: TRBD2; j_gene: TRBJ2-1; v_gene: TRBV9; abundance: once; CDR3aa: CASSSDPSGRLEQFF; CDR3nt: TGTGCCAGCAGCTCAGATCCTAGCGGGAGACTTGAGCAGTTCTTC
d_gene: .; j_gene: TRBJ1-1; v_gene: TRBV29-1; abundance: many; CDR3aa: CSVVNRVNTEAFF; CDR3nt: TGCAGCGTTGTAAACAGGGTGAACACTGAAGCTTTCTTT
d_gene: .; j_gene: TRBJ1-6; v_gene: TRBV28; abundance: many; CDR3aa: CASSLSSMGSSYNSPLHF; CDR3nt: TGTGCCAGCAGTTTATCTTCCATGGGGAGCTCCTATAATTCACCCCTCCACTTT
d_gene: .; j_gene: TRBJ1-3; v_gene: TRBV29-1; abundance: many; CDR3aa: CSVVRFSADTIYF; CDR3nt: TGCAGCGTTGTGCGGTTCTCAGCTGACACCATATATTTT
d_gene: .; j_gene: TRBJ2-4; v_gene: TRBV20-1; abundance: many; CDR3aa: CSARTGGAYAKNIQYF; CDR3nt: TGCAGTGCTAGGACTGGGGGGGCCTATGCCAAAAACATTCAGTACTTC
d_gene: .; j_gene: TRBJ2-3; v_gene: TRBV29-1; abundance: many; CDR3aa: CSVGKAKPPTDTQYF; CDR3nt: TGCAGCGTTGGGAAGGCGAAACCACCCACAGATACGCAGTATTTT
d_gene: TRBD1; j_gene: TRBJ1-3; v_gene: TRBV28; abundance: many; CDR3aa: CASRGNRGRGNTIYF; CDR3nt: TGTGCCAGCAGAGGAAACAGGGGTCGTGGAAACACCATATATTTT
d_gene: .; j_gene: TRBJ2-1; v_gene: TRBV7-3; abundance: .; CDR3aa: CASSLQGLSYNEQFF; CDR3nt: TGTGCCAGCAGCTTACAGGGGCTCTCCTACAATGAGCAGTTCTTC
d_gene: .; j_gene: TRBJ2-5; v_gene: TRBV9; abundance: many; CDR3aa: CASSVAMGKETQYF; CDR3nt: TGTGCCAGCAGCGTAGCTATGGGAAAAGAGACCCAGTACTTC
d_gene: .; j_gene: TRBJ2-2; v_gene: TRBV11-2; abundance: .; CDR3aa: CASRSGPRGYTGELFF; CDR3nt: TGTGCCAGCAGGTCCGGGCCCAGGGGATACACCGGGGAGCTGTTTTTT
d_gene: .; j_gene: TRBJ2-3; v_gene: TRBV25-1; abundance: .; CDR3aa: CASSDQGRTDTQYF; CDR3nt: TGTGCCAGCAGTGATCAGGGTCGCACAGATACGCAGTATTTT
d_gene: TRBD1; j_gene: TRBJ1-1; v_gene: TRBV30; abundance: .; CDR3aa: CAWRTGFGAGAFF; CDR3nt: TGTGCCTGGAGGACAGGGTTTGGGGCCGGGGCTTTCTTT
d_gene: .; j_gene: TRBJ2-7; v_gene: TRBV7-2; abundance: .; CDR3aa: CASSLAQVYEQYF; CDR3nt: TGTGCCAGCAGCTTAGCCCAGGTCTACGAGCAGTACTTC
d_gene: .; j_gene: TRBJ1-1; v_gene: TRBV18; abundance: few; CDR3aa: CASSGPGGRNTEAFF; CDR3nt: TGTGCCAGCTCGGGCCCTGGGGGACGAAACACTGAAGCTTTCTTT
d_gene: .; j_gene: TRBJ2-7; v_gene: TRBV7-2; abundance: few; CDR3aa: CASSSNPGTYSSYEQYF; CDR3nt: TGTGCCAGCAGCTCAAACCCCGGGACCTATTCCTCCTACGAGCAGTACTTC
d_gene: .; j_gene: TRBJ2-1; v_gene: TRBV20-1; abundance: .; CDR3aa: CSAVREVRRDEQFF; CDR3nt: TGCAGTGCTGTAAGGGAGGTGAGGCGCGATGAGCAGTTCTTC
d_gene: .; j_gene: TRBJ2-3; v_gene: TRBV24-1; abundance: few; CDR3aa: CATSDFPAAGRAGDTQYF; CDR3nt: TGTGCCACCAGTGATTTTCCCGCGGCGGGCAGGGCGGGAGATACGCAGTATTTT
d_gene: .; j_gene: TRBJ2-3; v_gene: TRBV20-1; abundance: many; CDR3aa: CSARELAERGTDTQYF; CDR3nt: TGCAGTGCTAGAGAGTTGGCGGAGCGGGGCACAGATACGCAGTATTTT
d_gene: TRBD1; j_gene: TRBJ2-1; v_gene: TRBV11-2; abundance: many; CDR3aa: CASSLGRQGLDEQFF; CDR3nt: TGTGCCAGCAGCTTAGGGCGACAGGGGCTGGATGAGCAGTTCTTC
d_gene: .; j_gene: TRBJ2-1; v_gene: TRBV29-1; abundance: many; CDR3aa: CSVEARYNEQFF; CDR3nt: TGCAGCGTTGAAGCCCGTTACAATGAGCAGTTCTTC
d_gene: .; j_gene: TRBJ2-7; v_gene: TRBV7-2; abundance: few; CDR3aa: CASSLPEQNAGHPYEQYF; CDR3nt: TGTGCCAGCAGCTTACCCGAACAGAATGCGGGACACCCCTACGAGCAGTACTTC
d_gene: .; j_gene: TRBJ2-1; v_gene: TRBV12-3/TRBV12-4; abundance: .; CDR3aa: CASSSTGTGEQFF; CDR3nt: TGTGCCAGCAGTTCGACAGGAACAGGCGAGCAGTTCTTC
d_gene: .; j_gene: TRBJ1-1; v_gene: TRBV2; abundance: once; CDR3aa: CASSEWGVGAEAFF; CDR3nt: TGTGCCAGCAGTGAATGGGGTGTGGGGGCTGAAGCTTTCTTT
d_gene: TRBD1; j_gene: TRBJ1-6; v_gene: TRBV18; abundance: many; CDR3aa: CASSPRQGSSPLHF; CDR3nt: TGTGCCAGCTCACCTCGACAGGGCTCTTCACCCCTCCACTTT
d_gene: .; j_gene: TRBJ2-3; v_gene: TRBV20-1; abundance: .; CDR3aa: CSASRSGSTDTQYF; CDR3nt: TGCAGTGCTAGTAGGAGCGGTAGCACAGATACGCAGTATTTT
d_gene: .; j_gene: TRBJ2-7; v_gene: TRBV20-1; abundance: many; CDR3aa: CSARLTYDEQYF; CDR3nt: TGCAGTGCTAGACTAACTTACGACGAGCAGTACTTC
d_gene: .; j_gene: TRBJ2-7; v_gene: TRBV10-1; abundance: few; CDR3aa: CASSESTYEQYF; CDR3nt: TGCGCCAGCAGTGAGTCGACCTACGAGCAGTACTTC
d_gene: TRBD1; j_gene: TRBJ1-1; v_gene: TRBV7-3; abundance: .; CDR3aa: CASSPTGTGYEAFF; CDR3nt: TGTGCCAGCAGCCCGACCGGGACAGGCTATGAAGCTTTCTTT
d_gene: TRBD1; j_gene: TRBJ2-7; v_gene: TRBV18; abundance: many; CDR3aa: CASSEDRRGYEQYF; CDR3nt: TGTGCCAGCTCAGAGGACAGGCGTGGGTACGAGCAGTACTTC
d_gene: .; j_gene: TRBJ2-1; v_gene: TRBV5-1; abundance: many; CDR3aa: CASSLEGGSYNEQFF; CDR3nt: TGCGCCAGCAGCTTGGAGGGGGGTTCCTACAATGAGCAGTTCTTC